A single sample is the source of the 25 T cell receptor beta chains below, sequenced in a study of blood T cell repertoires in COVID-19. Profiled with immunoSEQ multiplex PCR; TCRdb holds only in-frame clones, not every one. The data hold about 130,000 clones, with just under 85% observed a single time. The specimen was peripheral blood. Receptor source: a woman of 80 years or more with acute or convalescent COVID-19.

This chain joins TRBV4-1 and TRBJ2-2, with 10 bases matching TRBD1. The V segment lost 4 bases and the J segment 4 bases; nucleotides outside the gene matches: 6. CDR3 length: 16 residues. Per germline, CDR1 MGHRA and CDR2 YSYEKL. The CDR3 loop is CASSPMTGGATGELFF. CDR3 sequence (DNA): TGCGCCAGCAGCCCCATGACAGGGGGCGCCACCGGGGAGCTGTTTTTT.

The chain recombines TRBV5-1 with TRBJ2-1; TRBD1 is a possible D gene (6 bases). Germline CDR1 and CDR2: SGHRS and YFSETQ. This CDR3 comprises 13 residues. Trimming pared 5 bases from V and 12 bases from J, leaving 18 bases between. CDR3 sequence reads: CASRQTTGERQFF. The CDR3 nucleotides are TGCGCCAGCAGGCAAACGACAGGAGAGAGGCAGTTCTTC.

This chain joins TRBV6-4 and TRBJ2-3, with TRBD2 matching over 7 bases. Trimming at V came to 6 bases and at J to 0 bases, leaving 12 bases not matched to a gene. The CDR3 contains 17 residues. Germline assignment: CDR1 MRHNA and CDR2 SNTAGT. As DNA, the CDR3 is TGTGCCAGCAGCGAGACGGGGGGTTGGGGAAGCACAGATACGCAGTATTTT. Protein product: CASSETGGWGSTDTQYF.

The chain links TRBV5-1 to TRBJ2-7; 10 bases match TRBD1. Germline V lookup: CDR1 SGHRS, CDR2 YFSETQ. The CDR3 runs to 15 residues. The J segment lost 5 bases and the V segment lost 7 bases, leaving 12 bases of the junction unmatched. The CDR3 reads CASSRGDRGLDEQYF. CDR3 coding DNA: TGCGCCAGCTCGAGGGGGGACAGGGGTTTGGACGAGCAGTACTTC.

This clone appeared a few times. This chain joins TRBV6-5 and TRBJ1-2, with TRBD1 identical over 7 bases. Germline assignment: CDR1 MNHEY and CDR2 SVGAGI. CDR3 length equals 14 residues. V dropped 6 bases and J dropped 6; count of bases not matched to a gene: 10. The CDR3 reads CASRGPDRVHGYTF. CDR3 nucleotides: TGTGCCAGCAGGGGCCCCGACAGGGTACATGGCTACACCTTC.

The table lists this clone with a count of one. V usage is TRBV7-3 and J usage is TRBJ2-3; 8 bases are a match to TRBD2. CDR1 SGHTA and CDR2 FQGTGA come from the germline V gene. Germline trimming cut 2 bases from V and 14 bases from J; bases unmatched to any gene: 9. This CDR3 region has 13 residues. CDR3 region: CASSLRFGGGWYF. The CDR3 bases are TGTGCCAGCAGCTTACGGTTCGGCGGGGGGTGGTATTTT. The entire variable domain, with the rest obtained from reference TRBV7-3 and TRBJ2-3, is as follows: GAGVSQTPSNKVTEKGKYVELRCDPISGHTALYWYRQSLGQGPEFLIYFQGTGAADDSGLPNDRFFAVRPEGSVSTLKIQRTERGDSAVYLCASSLRFGGGWYFGPGTRLTVL.

This clone was seen only a few times. V and J are TRBV5-8 and TRBJ1-4, with 7 positions matching TRBD1. This CDR3 comprises 14 residues. Trimming at V came to 4 bases and at J to 8 bases, leaving 8 bases not matched to a gene. The germline gives CDR1 SGHTS, CDR2 YDEGEE. This CDR3 reads CASSTTGFGEKLFF. The CDR3 region has the DNA TGTGCCAGCAGCACGACAGGGTTTGGAGAAAAACTGTTTTTT.

This clone appeared a few times. The chain carries TRBV19 and TRBJ2-7; 8 nucleotides agree with TRBD1. V gave up 1 base and J gave up 5 bases; unmatched junction bases: 4. This CDR3 spans 14 amino acids. Germline CDR1 and CDR2: LNHDA and SQIVND (reference sequence). CDR3 nucleotide sequence: TGTGCCAGTAGTATAGGAGGCAGGGGGCACGAGCAGTACTTC. Its translation: CASSIGGRGHEQYF.

The chain employs TRBV4-1 and TRBJ1-2; D perhaps matches TRBD1 (5 bases). The ends were cut back, 3 bases at V and 4 bases at J, with 18 bases in the middle. CDR3 length equals 16 residues. Germline V gives CDR1 MGHRA, CDR2 YSYEKL. The CDR3 DNA follows: TGCGCCAGCAGCCACCTAGGGCAGGGCGGAGTCTATGGCTACACCTTC. Amino acids: CASSHLGQGGVYGYTF.

This clone showed up just a few times. This chain joins TRBV25-1 and TRBJ1-2, with TRBD1 identical over 8 bases. V lost 8 bases to trimming and J lost 8 bases; unmatched junction nucleotides: 10. The CDR3 contains 13 residues. The germline CDR1 and CDR2 sequences are MGHDK and SYGVNS. The CDR3 DNA sequence: TGTGCCAGCGGAGGACAGGGTTTACGGGGCTACACCTTC. Translating gives CASGGQGLRGYTF.

This sequence joins TRBV2 and TRBJ1-1; no definite D call. CDR1 and CDR2 from the germline V gene are SNHLY and FYNNEI. This CDR3 is 13 amino acids long. Trimming removed 6 bases at V and 1 base at J, with 9 bases between. Here the CDR3 DNA reads TGTGCCAGCAGGAGACAACAGAACACTGAAGCTTTCTTT. It translates to CASRRQQNTEAFF.

The V call is TRBV5-4, the J call TRBJ2-5; 7 bases are a match to TRBD1. Germline V gene sequence: CDR1 SGHNT, CDR2 YYREEE (reference sequence). CDR3 length equals 16 residues. Trimming took 4 bases from V and 3 from J; bases not matched to a gene: 12. The CDR3 bases are TGTGCCAGCAGCCACCCCGGGGTCAGGGGGAAAGAGACCCAGTACTTC. Encoded protein: CASSHPGVRGKETQYF.

The chain joins TRBV5-1 to TRBJ2-3; the match to TRBD1 covers 9 bases. CDR3 size: 15 residues. Germline CDR1 is SGHRS and CDR2 is YFSETQ. V shed 0 bases, J shed 6 bases, and the junction held 5 bases outside the gene matches. The CDR3 nucleotides read TGCGCCAGCAGCTTGGTGGGGACAGGGCTGGATACGCAGTATTTT. Translating gives CASSLVGTGLDTQYF.

V usage is TRBV5-5 and J usage is TRBJ1-1; a weak D match, TRBD1 (5 bases). Trimming shortened V by 0 bases and J by 0 bases, and 6 bases separated the two germline ends. The CDR3 contains 14 residues. The V gene's germline CDR1 is SGHKS and CDR2 YYEKEE (reference sequence). CDR3 nucleotide sequence: TGTGCCAGCAGCTTGGGACAGATGAACACTGAAGCTTTCTTT. Translated, it gives CASSLGQMNTEAFF.

The chain uses TRBV4-2 and TRBJ2-4; 7 nucleotides line up with TRBD2. V dropped 4 bases and J dropped 8; count of bases not matched to a gene: 11. Germline loops: CDR1 LGHNA, CDR2 YNFKEQ. CDR3 length equals 15 residues. The CDR3 is CASSPTIAGEDIQYF. The CDR3 DNA reads as TGTGCCAGCAGCCCTACAATTGCGGGGGAAGACATTCAGTACTTC.

CDR3 in DNA: TGTGCCAGCAGCTTCTCCGGGGGGAGTAACTATGGCTACACCTTC. It yields the protein CASSFSGGSNYGYTF. J is TRBJ1-2 and V is TRBV7-2; D is perhaps TRBD1 (5 bases). The V end lost 3 bases, the J end lost 1 base, and 12 bases lay between the germline ends. Per the germline V gene, CDR1 is SGHTA and CDR2 is FQGNSA. This CDR3 is built from 15 residues. Based on the CDR3 plus reference TRBV7-2 and TRBJ1-2, the full variable domain is GAGVSQSPSNKVTEKGKDVELRCDPISGHTALYWYRQSLGQGLEFLIYFQGNSAPDKSGLPSDRFSAERTGGSVSTLTIQRTQQEDSAVYLCASSFSGGSNYGYTFGSGTRLTVV.

The chain links TRBV18 to TRBJ1-1; 7 positions agree with TRBD1. This CDR3 has 15 residues. Germline trimming cut 5 bases from V and 0 bases from J; bases unmatched to any gene: 6. The V gene's germline CDR1 is KGHSH and CDR2 LQKENI. The CDR3 protein is CASSSQGQLNTEAFF. The CDR3 region has the DNA TGTGCCAGCTCATCACAGGGACAGCTGAACACTGAAGCTTTCTTT.

This chain links TRBV10-3 with TRBJ1-5, with D unresolved. The V end lost 4 bases, the J end lost 0 bases, and 7 bases lay between the germline ends. The germline V gene has CDR1 ENHRY and CDR2 SYGVKD. The CDR3 is 14 residues long. CDR3 amino acids: CAISAGNSNQPQHF. The CDR3 DNA follows: TGTGCCATCAGTGCGGGGAATAGCAATCAGCCCCAGCATTTT.

The chain employs TRBV15 and TRBJ1-3; possibly TRBD1 for D (6 bases). Trimming removed 5 bases from V and 0 bases from J, with 20 bases in between. The CDR3 is 18 amino acids. Germline V gives CDR1 LNHNV, CDR2 YYDKDF (reference sequence). The CDR3 coding sequence is TGTGCCACCAGCGTGGGACACAGGCCAGCGACCTCTGGAAACACCATATATTTT. Encoded protein: CATSVGHRPATSGNTIYF.

The V call is TRBV28, the J call TRBJ1-2; D remains unclear. CDR3 length equals 12 residues. V shed 8 bases and J shed 4 bases, with 11 bases lying between them. Germline V lookup: CDR1 MDHEN, CDR2 SYDVKM. CDR3 region: CASGSRGYGYTF. The CDR3 coding sequence is TGTGCCAGCGGGTCCCGGGGCTATGGCTACACCTTC.

Written as DNA, the CDR3 is TGCAGCGTCGTGAGTCCCGGGACGGGGGGTCAGTTGGGCACTGAAGCTTTCTTT. As protein: CSVVSPGTGGQLGTEAFF. The chain is built from TRBV29-1 and TRBJ1-1, with D maybe TRBD1 (5 bases). Looked up from germline, CDR1 is SQVTM and CDR2 is ANQGSEA. The length of the CDR3 is 18 residues. V was shortened by 6 bases and J by 4 bases, with 30 bases between the two germline ends. The entire variable domain, with the rest obtained from reference TRBV29-1 and TRBJ1-1, is as follows: SAVISQKPSRDICQRGTSLTIQCQVDSQVTMMFWYRQQPGQSLTLIATANQGSEATYESGFVIDKFPISRPNLTFSTLTVSNMSPEDSSIYLCSVVSPGTGGQLGTEAFFGQGTRLTVV.

The J gene is TRBJ1-5, the V gene TRBV3-1 (or the pseudogene TRBV3-2); D perhaps matches TRBD1 (6 bases). This CDR3 is built from 12 residues. Trimming removed 8 bases at V and 7 bases at J, with 12 bases between. Per germline, CDR1 LGHDT and CDR2 YNNKEL (reference sequence). CDR3 amino acids: CASGNRAQPQHF. The CDR3 DNA reads as TGTGCCAGCGGAAACAGGGCCCAGCCCCAGCATTTT.

The genes are TRBV4-1 and TRBJ2-5; the D gene is possibly TRBD2 (7 bases). This CDR3 region has 18 residues. Germline CDR1 MGHRA, CDR2 YSYEKL. V shed 1 base and J shed 5 bases, with 23 bases lying between them. This CDR3 reads CASSQATQEGGRGETQYF. DNA of the CDR3: TGCGCCAGCAGCCAAGCAACCCAAGAGGGGGGGCGGGGGGAGACCCAGTACTTC.

V is TRBV21-1 and J is TRBJ1-2; TRBD1, the table's D call, lacks a check against the DNA. TRBV21-1 is tagged as a pseudogene. The CDR3 is 15 amino acids. DNA for the CDR3: TGTGCCAGCAAAATGGGACTACAGGGGGACTATGGCTACACCTTC. As protein: CASKMGLQGDYGYTF.

This clone was detected a few times. CDR3 coding DNA: TGTGCCAGTAGTCCTCCCTACGAGGATGCGAACTATGGCTACACCTTC. Translating gives CASSPPYEDANYGYTF. The chain recombines TRBV19 with TRBJ1-2; D is ambiguous. From germline, CDR1 is LNHDA and CDR2 SQIVND (reference sequence). With 5 bases removed from V and 2 bases from J, the gap between germline ends came to 18 bases. The CDR3 runs to 16 residues.